The T cell receptor (beta chain) under discussion was sequenced for a study of blood T cell repertoires in COVID-19. Trimming took off 2 bases at V and 0 bases at J, with 7 bases between the two ends. The germline V gene encodes CDR1 SGHDT and CDR2 YYEEEE. CDR3 length: 14 amino acids. Cohorts were determined from participant-reported clinical history. Authors' methods: Estimation of nucleated cell counts was performed using reference gene primer amplification. The method was immunoSEQ multiplex PCR; TCRdb's version includes in-frame clones alone and lacks a portion of them. V, J and clone size are those of that table, while D and trimming were read from the DNA. This sample yields roughly 250,000 clones, of which 80% to 90% are seen a single time; over 2.5% belongs to the top ten.

This clonotype was sampled from a woman between 40 and 50 years old who had been exposed to COVID-19. Source material: PBMCs or T cells enriched from blood (not recorded which). V is TRBV5-6 and J is TRBJ2-3; D is undetermined. CDR3 coding DNA: TGTGCCAGCAGCTTTTCCCCTAGCACAGATACGCAGTATTTT. Translating gives CASSFSPSTDTQYF.